These T cell receptor beta chains were read from a single sample in a study of OX40 agonist ivuxolimab in advanced cancers. Libraries were prepared by immunoSEQ multiplex PCR; TCRdb keeps only in-frame clonotypes and omits some of them. Altogether about 38,000 clones are present, around 93% being singletons, with the ten largest covering 9.5%. Sample: CD4+ or CD8+ T cells sorted from blood, taken in a trial of the OX40 agonist ivuxolimab. The receptors stem from an adult with an advanced solid tumor such as melanoma, head and neck, liver or kidney cancer. The conserved cysteine and the conserved F or W are not part of the CDR3 here.

TRBJ2-1,TRBV19,ASSTPGTDYNEQF
TRBJ2-7,TRBV30,AWSARDITAPTYEQY
TRBJ2-7,TRBV7-9,ASSLDPSGSYEQY
TRBJ2-1,TRBV6-5,ASSYGDRGLNEQF
TRBJ2-2,TRBV28,ASSPPGARRTGELF
TRBJ2-3,TRBV7-9,ASSALAGTTDTQY
TRBJ2-6,TRBV11-2,ASRPGQLPSGANVLT
TRBJ1-1,TRBV19,ASSIFVGTEAF
TRBJ2-1,TRBV7-9,ASWGSSSYNEQF
TRBJ2-1,TRBV11-3,ASSVLGDPYNEQF
TRBJ1-5,TRBV6-5,ASSYGGQPQH
TRBJ1-2,TRBV20-1,SATGLGGYT
TRBJ1-5,TRBV7-2,ASSVGRGHSNQPQH
TRBJ1-2,TRBV7-9,ASSPKAGDIYGYT
TRBJ2-2,TRBV5-6,ASSFIRLAGSTGELF
TRBJ2-1,TRBV19,ASSKEGHGLSEQF
TRBJ2-1,TRBV18,ASSDINEQF